Presented here are 4 T cell receptor beta chains from one specimen sequenced in a study of cytomegalovirus exposure and HLA in healthy donors. Researchers ran the PCR with 60 Vbeta and 13 Jbeta primers. TCRdb's copy holds only in-frame clones and misses some; the assay was immunoSEQ multiplex PCR. This table holds more than 150,000 clones, around 81% found once. The sequenced sample was PBMCs. All receptors come from a middle-aged man in good health and CMV-seronegative.

This clone was detected a few times. J is TRBJ1-2 and V is TRBV2; no reliable D call. V was clipped by 10 bases and J by 2 bases, with 17 bases between them. Per germline, CDR1 SNHLY and CDR2 FYNNEI. The CDR3 is 14 residues long. The CDR3 spells CATGEGSENYGYTF. DNA for the CDR3: TGTGCCACCGGGGAAGGCAGCGAAAACTATGGCTACACCTTC.

This clone has a handful of counts. The rearrangement links TRBV29-1 to TRBJ2-7; possibly TRBD2 for D (6 bases). This CDR3 spans 14 amino acids. Trimming left V 2 bases short and J 6 bases short, with 17 bases between. Germline CDR1 reads SQVTM; CDR2 reads ANQGSEA. The CDR3: CSVELGRAGFEQYF. CDR3 nucleotide sequence: TGCAGCGTTGAACTGGGCAGGGCGGGGTTCGAGCAGTACTTC.

Remarks on this clone: This sample also contains other DNA sequences that code for the same CDR3. The chain has TRBV6-5 and TRBJ1-5; D is perhaps TRBD1 (5 bases). The CDR3 is made up of 14 amino acids. V was clipped by 0 bases and J by 4 bases, with 7 bases between them. CDR1 and CDR2 from the germline V gene are MNHEY and SVGAGI. The CDR3 is CASSYSAGNQPQHF. CDR3 DNA sequence: TGTGCCAGCAGTTACTCGGCAGGGAATCAGCCCCAGCATTTT.

This clone came up a few times. One end of the junction is discordant with germline, which a read error may explain. V usage is TRBV6-5 and J usage is TRBJ1-1, with 7 bases that match TRBD1. This CDR3 has 13 amino acids. Germline V gives CDR1 MNHEY, CDR2 SVGAGI. DNA for the CDR3: TGTGCCAGCAGTACAAAAGGACAGGCGTCCTCATTGTTT. It translates to CASSTKGQASSLF.